This T cell receptor (beta chain) comes out of a study of blood T cell repertoires in COVID-19. Study background: The origin of the acute and convalescent COVID-19 samples was the United States, Italy and Spain. Sources were T cells, B-cell-depleted T cells, or PBMCs; the material itself was cDNA or gDNA.

Original handling: Reference gene primer amplification in the assay estimated nucleated cell counts. Method: immunoSEQ multiplex PCR; TCRdb's copy keeps in-frame clones and lacks some. V, J and clone size were drawn from that table, and D and trimming were deduced from the DNA. The sample has over 200,000 clones, approximately 91% seen once; the top ten hold approximately 0.7%. CDR3 size: 14 residues. Germline V gene data show CDR1 as KGHDR and CDR2 as SFDVKD. With 10 bases removed from V and 1 base from J, the gap between germline ends came to 13 bases. V gene TRBV24-1 combines with J gene TRBJ1-5; TRBD1 might be the D (5 bases). Sequencing was performed on peripheral blood. The sequence was collected from a man between 35 and 55 years old with acute or convalescent COVID-19. CDR3 nucleotides: TGTGCCACAGGTCCAGGGATGAGCAATCAGCCCCAGCATTTT. Translating it yields CATGPGMSNQPQHF.